This section outlines one TCR beta chain sequence together with its context. The data belong to a study of cytomegalovirus exposure and HLA in healthy donors. CDR1 and CDR2 (germline): SGHKS, YYEKEE (reference sequence). This CDR3 is built from 16 residues. The V and J ends lost 1 base and 1 base respectively, with 11 bases between them. The PCR used 60 Vbeta and 13 Jbeta primers. Clones were read by immunoSEQ multiplex PCR, and TCRdb kept only the in-frame ones, dropping some. Listed are some 75,000 clones; roughly 0.8% falls within the top ten. The TCR comes from a boy younger than 18 in good health and CMV-seronegative. The sequenced sample was PBMCs. The chain links TRBV5-5 to TRBJ2-2; D is ambiguous. CDR3: CASSLKAVGNTGELFF. Written as DNA, the CDR3 is TGTGCCAGCAGCTTGAAGGCGGTGGGGAACACCGGGGAGCTGTTTTTT.